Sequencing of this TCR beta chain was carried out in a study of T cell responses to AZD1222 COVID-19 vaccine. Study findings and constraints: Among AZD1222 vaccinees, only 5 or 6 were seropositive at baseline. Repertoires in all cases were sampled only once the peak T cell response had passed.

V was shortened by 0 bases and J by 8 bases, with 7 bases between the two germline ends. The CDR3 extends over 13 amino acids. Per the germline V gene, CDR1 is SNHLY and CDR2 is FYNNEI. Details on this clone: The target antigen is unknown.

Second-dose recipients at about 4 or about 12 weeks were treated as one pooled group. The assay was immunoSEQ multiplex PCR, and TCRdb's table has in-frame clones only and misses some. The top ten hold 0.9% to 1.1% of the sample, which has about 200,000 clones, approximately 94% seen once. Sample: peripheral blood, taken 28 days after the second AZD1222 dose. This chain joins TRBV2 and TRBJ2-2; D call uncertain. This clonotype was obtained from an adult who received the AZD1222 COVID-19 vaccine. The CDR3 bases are TGTGCCAGCAGTGAAGCCGGTGGTGGGGAGCTGTTTTTT. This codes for CASSEAGGGELFF.